At least ten counts were recorded for the clone carrying this T cell receptor beta chain. Criteria for exclusion of patients were uncontrolled infection, other autoimmune disease, pregnancy or lactation. These data come from a study of T cells in Graves' hyperthyroidism and ophthalmopathy. The CDR3 regions of TCR beta were amplified from RNA transcripts. The primer set for the first-round RT-PCR of the TCR CDR3 was HTBI. TCRdb re-called the multiplex PCR reads through MiXCR, storing one row per CDR3 protein. The sample consists of a few hundred thousand distinct CDR3 sequences, about 14% of them appearing once. V lost 5 bases, J lost 7 bases, and 10 bases stayed unmatched. Germline assignment: CDR1 WNHNN and CDR2 SYGVQD (reference sequence). This CDR3 region has 16 residues.

The chain recombines TRBV10-1 with TRBJ2-2, with TRBD2 matching over 10 bases. Input material: blood. This clonotype originated in a woman aged 40 to 50 with Graves' hyperthyroidism that later progressed to Graves' ophthalmopathy. The CDR3 reads CASSFLAGARGGELFF. The DNA of the CDR3 is TGCGCCAGCAGTTTTCTAGCGGGAGCCCGGGGCGGGGAGCTGTTTTTT.